The TCR beta chain described here comes from a study of siplizumab effects on memory and regulatory T cells. Turning to this clone: As yet, its antigen is unknown.

CDR1 and CDR2 from the germline V gene are SGDLS and YYNGEE. The CDR3 loop spans 14 amino acids. V lost 2 bases and J lost 4, with 12 bases in between. The table came from immunoSEQ multiplex PCR; TCRdb's copy has only in-frame clones and leaves some out. The sample has roughly 80,000 clones; roughly 90% are singletons. Points from the study as a whole: Contribution to the alloresponse seemed major for naive T cells, which also seemed more diverse than memory cells. Siplizumab significantly reduced alloreactive sequences traceable to unstimulated CD4+ memory cells. Proliferating siplizumab-cultured Tregs lacked confirmed suppressive function. Mappable alloreactive CD4+ clones were on average around 66% Treg-derived with siplizumab, 26.9% in controls.

Specimen: Tregs sorted from blood. This TCR was recovered from a human donor in good health. The chain recombines TRBV9 with TRBJ2-5; D is perhaps TRBD1 or TRBD2 (6 bases each). CDR3 sequence reads: CASSVGGASETQYF. The CDR3 DNA is TGTGCCAGCAGCGTGGGGGGCGCATCAGAGACCCAGTACTTC.